These 7 T cell receptor beta chains were sequenced from one sample in a study of blood T cell repertoires in COVID-19. Sequenced by immunoSEQ multiplex PCR; TCRdb stores in-frame clones only, minus some. The sample carries 35,000 to 45,000 clones, about 76% recorded once. Sequenced sample: peripheral blood. The receptors here all came from a man between 65 and 80 years old with active or convalescent COVID-19.

This clone was counted a single time. V gene TRBV10-3 combines with J gene TRBJ2-7, with a tentative D call TRBD2 (5 bases). Trimming pared 6 bases from V and 4 bases from J, leaving 16 bases between. CDR3 size: 14 residues. The germline V gene has CDR1 ENHRY and CDR2 SYGVKD. Here the CDR3 DNA reads TGTGCCATCAGAACAGATACACGGAGGTACGAGCAGTACTTC. Translated: CAIRTDTRRYEQYF.

The gene calls are TRBV11-3 and TRBJ1-1, with 9 bases that match TRBD1. V shed 5 bases, J shed 7 bases, and the junction held 11 bases outside the gene matches. This CDR3 is built from 15 residues. Looked up from germline, CDR1 is SGHNT and CDR2 is YENEEA. The CDR3 DNA reads TGTGCCAGCAGCGACCGGGACAGGGTTGACGGTGAAGCTTTCTTT. It translates to CASSDRDRVDGEAFF.

This clone was detected only once. The gene calls are TRBV3-1 (or the pseudogene TRBV3-2) and TRBJ2-7, with 10 bases matching TRBD1. With V trimmed by 2 bases and J by 3 bases, 1 base remained unmatched. The CDR3 is 14 amino acids. Per germline, CDR1 LGHDT and CDR2 YNNKEL (reference sequence). CDR3 sequence: CASSQWTGGYEQYF. The CDR3 bases are TGTGCCAGCAGCCAATGGACAGGGGGCTACGAGCAGTACTTC.

This clone has just a few counts. This rearrangement joins TRBV12-3 or TRBV12-4 to TRBJ2-7, with D hard to call. Trimming took off 6 bases at V and 0 bases at J, with 9 bases between the two ends. The CDR3 runs to 13 residues. The CDR3 nucleotides are TGTGCCAGCAGGGCTAGTACCTCCTACGAGCAGTACTTC. Translated, it gives CASRASTSYEQYF.

The V gene is TRBV20-1, the J gene TRBJ2-3, with TRBD1 matching over 12 bases. Germline CDR1 is DFQATT and CDR2 is SNEGSKA (reference sequence). The V and J ends lost 3 bases and 4 bases, in that order; junction bases with no gene match: 8. The CDR3 is 16 residues long. This CDR3 reads CSASSPGQGASDTQYF. The CDR3 DNA is TGCAGTGCTAGTTCCCCGGGACAGGGGGCTTCAGATACGCAGTATTTT.

A single count supports this clone. This sequence joins TRBV5-1 and TRBJ1-2; D possibly corresponds to TRBD1 (6 bases). V was pared by 0 bases and J by 3 bases, with 9 bases between. CDR3 length: 14 amino acids. Germline values: CDR1 SGHRS, CDR2 YFSETQ. The CDR3 DNA sequence: TGCGCCAGCAGCTTGGCCTCAGGGGACTATGGCTACACCTTC. It codes for CASSLASGDYGYTF. The variable domain in full, with the rest retrieved from reference TRBV5-1 and TRBJ1-2, is KAGVTQTPRYLIKTRGQQVTLSCSPISGHRSVSWYQQTPGQGLQFLFEYFSETQRNKGNFPGRFSGRQFSNSRSEMNVSTLELGDSALYLCASSLASGDYGYTFGSGTRLTVV.

The chain joins TRBV5-1 to TRBJ2-5; 11 nucleotides match TRBD1. V shed 5 bases, J shed 5 bases, and the junction held 5 bases outside the gene matches. The CDR3 is 14 amino acids. Germline V lookup: CDR1 SGHRS, CDR2 YFSETQ. The CDR3: CASSSGTGGETQYF. The CDR3 bases are TGCGCCAGCAGTTCCGGGACAGGGGGTGAGACCCAGTACTTC.